Each of the 6 T cell receptor beta chains below was sequenced from the same sample in a study of cytomegalovirus exposure and HLA in healthy donors. PCR was performed using 60 Vbeta and 13 Jbeta primers. Only in-frame clones appear in the TCRdb table, and some are missing; sequencing was by immunoSEQ multiplex PCR. Here the sample spans about 130,000 clones, 75% to 85% being singletons. Sequenced input: PBMCs. These receptors originate from a middle-aged woman in good health and CMV-seropositive.

The rearrangement links TRBV10-3 to TRBJ1-3, with 12 bases fitting TRBD1. Losses at the gene ends were 4 bases for V and 4 bases for J; bases not matched to a gene: 8. Looked up from germline, CDR1 is ENHRY and CDR2 is SYGVKD. CDR3 length: 17 amino acids. The CDR3 protein is CAISAPGQGAGGNTIYF. The CDR3 DNA is TGTGCCATCAGTGCCCCGGGACAGGGGGCAGGAGGAAACACCATATATTTT.

V and J are TRBV19 and TRBJ1-1; D may be TRBD1 (6 bases). With 5 bases removed from V and 0 bases from J, the gap between germline ends came to 13 bases. Germline V gene lookup returns CDR1 LNHDA and CDR2 SQIVND (reference sequence). This CDR3 has 15 amino acids. In DNA, the CDR3 is TGTGCCAGTAGTTCCAGGACAGCCGTGAACACTGAAGCTTTCTTT. It encodes CASSSRTAVNTEAFF.

This sequence joins TRBV7-2 and TRBJ1-4; D uncertain. The germline CDR1 and CDR2 sequences are SGHTA and FQGNSA. This CDR3 contains 15 residues. The V gene lost 1 base and the J gene lost 8 bases, with 14 bases spanning the gap. The CDR3 region is CASSLVWVSGEKLFF. The CDR3 DNA reads as TGTGCCAGCAGCTTAGTTTGGGTTTCAGGAGAAAAACTGTTTTTT.

A single count supports this clone. The chain combines TRBV6-1 with TRBJ2-7, with D perhaps matching TRBD2 (5 bases). Germline V CDR1 and CDR2: MNHNS, SASEGT. The CDR3 loop spans 14 amino acids. Trimming removed 4 bases at V and 2 bases at J, with 12 bases between. The CDR3 is CASSAASQAYEQYF. Here the CDR3 DNA reads TGTGCCAGCAGTGCGGCTAGCCAGGCCTACGAGCAGTACTTC.

V and J are TRBV28 and TRBJ1-1; D is uncertain. The germline V gene has CDR1 MDHEN and CDR2 SYDVKM. The V and J ends lost 5 bases and 1 base respectively, with 14 bases between them. The CDR3 runs to 15 residues. CDR3 nucleotides: TGTGCCAGCAGTGGAATGGGCAGAAAGAACACTGAAGCTTTCTTT. Its protein is CASSGMGRKNTEAFF.

The genes are TRBV19 and TRBJ2-7; a possible D gene is TRBD2 (6 bases). Per the germline V gene, CDR1 is LNHDA and CDR2 is SQIVND (reference sequence). Between the trimmed V and J ends, which lost 3 bases and 3 bases, there was a span of 9 bases. The CDR3 consists of 13 residues. The CDR3 DNA is TGTGCCAGTAGTATCGGGGGTGACTACGAGCAGTACTTC. It yields the protein CASSIGGDYEQYF.